This T cell receptor (beta chain) was sequenced in a study of response to subunit inactivated influenza vaccine. TCRdb reprocessed the RT-PCR reads with MiXCR, giving one entry per CDR3 protein. The sample lists 500,000 to 550,000 distinct CDR3 sequences, around 21% occurring once. Germline CDR1 MNHEY, CDR2 SVGEGT. Trimming removed 7 bases at V and 6 bases at J, with 13 bases between. This CDR3 region has 13 residues. The same sample was also used in a study of T cells expressing NK-cell markers. As that study records: Generation of TCR beta cDNA was performed by 5'RACE template switching incorporating UMIs. The sorts in several experiments were restricted to alpha-beta TCR T cells by an anti-gamma-delta TCR antibody.

This rearrangement joins TRBV6-2 or TRBV6-3 to TRBJ2-1; tentatively, D is TRBD2 (6 bases). The sample consisted of CD4+ T cells sorted from PBMCs, taken roughly 12 days after vaccination. The sequence was collected from a man aged 50 or older who received an inactivated influenza vaccine. The DNA of the CDR3 is TGTGCCAGCACCACCCAGGGAGGCAATGAGCAGTTCTTC. It yields the protein CASTTQGGNEQFF.